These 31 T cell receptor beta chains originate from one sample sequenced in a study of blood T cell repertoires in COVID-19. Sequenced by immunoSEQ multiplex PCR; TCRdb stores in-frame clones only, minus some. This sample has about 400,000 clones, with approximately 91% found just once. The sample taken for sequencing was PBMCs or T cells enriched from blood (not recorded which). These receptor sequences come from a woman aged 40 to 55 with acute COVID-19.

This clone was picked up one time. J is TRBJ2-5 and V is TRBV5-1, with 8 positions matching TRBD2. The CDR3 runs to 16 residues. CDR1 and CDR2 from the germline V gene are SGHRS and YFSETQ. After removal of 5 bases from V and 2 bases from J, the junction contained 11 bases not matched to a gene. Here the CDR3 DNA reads TGCGCCAGCAGTCGCGGGGGGCCCCCCCTACAAGAGACCCAGTACTTC. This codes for CASSRGGPPLQETQYF.

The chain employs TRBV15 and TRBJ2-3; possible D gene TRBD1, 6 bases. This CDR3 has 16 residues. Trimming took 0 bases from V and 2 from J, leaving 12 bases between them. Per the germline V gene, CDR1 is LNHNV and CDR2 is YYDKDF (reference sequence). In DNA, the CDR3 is TGTGCCACCAGCAGAGATCGGGGACACTTCACAGATACGCAGTATTTT. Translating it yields CATSRDRGHFTDTQYF.

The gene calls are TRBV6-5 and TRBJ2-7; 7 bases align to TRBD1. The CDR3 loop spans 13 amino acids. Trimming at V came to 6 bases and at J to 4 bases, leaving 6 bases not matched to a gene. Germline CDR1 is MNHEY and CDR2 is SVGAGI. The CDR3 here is CASRWPGGYEQYF. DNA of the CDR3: TGTGCCAGCAGGTGGCCAGGGGGATACGAGCAGTACTTC.

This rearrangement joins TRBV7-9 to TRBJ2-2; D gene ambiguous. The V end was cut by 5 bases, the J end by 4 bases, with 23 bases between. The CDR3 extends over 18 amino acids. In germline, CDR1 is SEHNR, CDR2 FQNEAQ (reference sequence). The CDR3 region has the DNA TGTGCCAGCAGCCGTAATCAACCAGTTACCTCCATCACCGGGGAGCTGTTTTTT. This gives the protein CASSRNQPVTSITGELFF.

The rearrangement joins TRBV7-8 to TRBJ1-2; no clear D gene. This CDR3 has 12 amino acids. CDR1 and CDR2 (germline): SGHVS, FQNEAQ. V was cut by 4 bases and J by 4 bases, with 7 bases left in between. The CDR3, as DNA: TGTGCCAGCAGCTCCCGCGGCTATGGCTACACCTTC. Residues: CASSSRGYGYTF.

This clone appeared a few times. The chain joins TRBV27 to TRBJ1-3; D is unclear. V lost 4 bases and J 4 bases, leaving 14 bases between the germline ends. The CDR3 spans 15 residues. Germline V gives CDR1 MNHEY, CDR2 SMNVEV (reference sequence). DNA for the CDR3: TGTGCCAGCAGTTCATGGCCGGGATCAGGAAACACCATATATTTT. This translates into CASSSWPGSGNTIYF.

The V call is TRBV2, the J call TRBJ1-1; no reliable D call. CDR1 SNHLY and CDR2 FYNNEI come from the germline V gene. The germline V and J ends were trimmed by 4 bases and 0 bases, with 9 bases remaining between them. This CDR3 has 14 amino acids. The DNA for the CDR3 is TGTGCCAGCAGTGGGGCAAGAATGAACACTGAAGCTTTCTTT. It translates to CASSGARMNTEAFF.

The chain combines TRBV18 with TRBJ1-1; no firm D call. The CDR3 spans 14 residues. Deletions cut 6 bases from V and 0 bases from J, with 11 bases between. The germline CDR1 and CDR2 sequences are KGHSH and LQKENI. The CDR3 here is CASSLQRMNTEAFF. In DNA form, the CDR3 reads TGTGCCAGCTCGCTACAGAGAATGAACACTGAAGCTTTCTTT.

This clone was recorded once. CDR3 sequence reads: CAISESSVAGVQPQHF. As DNA, the CDR3 is TGTGCCATCAGTGAGTCATCGGTGGCAGGGGTTCAGCCCCAGCATTTT. The rearrangement links TRBV10-3 to TRBJ1-5, with D maybe TRBD1 (6 bases). The CDR3 runs to 16 residues. Trimming took 0 bases from V and 6 from J, leaving 15 bases between them. Per germline, CDR1 ENHRY and CDR2 SYGVKD.

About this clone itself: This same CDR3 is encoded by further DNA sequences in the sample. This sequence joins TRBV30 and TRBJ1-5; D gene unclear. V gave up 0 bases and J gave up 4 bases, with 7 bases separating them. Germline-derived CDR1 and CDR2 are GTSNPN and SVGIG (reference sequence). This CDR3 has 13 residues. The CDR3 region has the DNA TGTGCCTGGAGTGTACTTCGGAATCAGCCCCAGCATTTT. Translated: CAWSVLRNQPQHF.

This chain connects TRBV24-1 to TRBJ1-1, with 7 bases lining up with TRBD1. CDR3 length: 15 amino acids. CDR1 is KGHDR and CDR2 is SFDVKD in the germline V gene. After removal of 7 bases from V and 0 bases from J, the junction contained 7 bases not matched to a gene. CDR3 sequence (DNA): TGTGCCACCAGCCAACCCGGGACAGTGAACACTGAAGCTTTCTTT. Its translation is CATSQPGTVNTEAFF.

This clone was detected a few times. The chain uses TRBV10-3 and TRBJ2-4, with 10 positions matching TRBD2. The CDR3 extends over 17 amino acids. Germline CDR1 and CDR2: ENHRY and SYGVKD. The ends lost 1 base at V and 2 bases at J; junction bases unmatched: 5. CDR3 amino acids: CAISELPSGGPKNIQYF. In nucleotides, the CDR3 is TGTGCCATCAGTGAGTTGCCTAGCGGGGGACCCAAAAACATTCAGTACTTC.

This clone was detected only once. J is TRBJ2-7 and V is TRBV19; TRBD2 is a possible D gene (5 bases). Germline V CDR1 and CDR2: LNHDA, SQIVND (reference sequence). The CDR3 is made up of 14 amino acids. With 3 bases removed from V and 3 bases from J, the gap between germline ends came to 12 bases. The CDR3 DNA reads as TGTGCCAGTAGTATCGGGAAGACGTTCTACGAGCAGTACTTC. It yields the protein CASSIGKTFYEQYF.

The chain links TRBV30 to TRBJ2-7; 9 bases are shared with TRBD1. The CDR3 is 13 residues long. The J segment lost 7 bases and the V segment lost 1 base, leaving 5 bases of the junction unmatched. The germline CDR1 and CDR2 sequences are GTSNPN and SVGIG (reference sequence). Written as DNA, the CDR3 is TGTGCCTGGAGTGAACAGACAGGGGGAGAGCAGTACTTC. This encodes CAWSEQTGGEQYF.

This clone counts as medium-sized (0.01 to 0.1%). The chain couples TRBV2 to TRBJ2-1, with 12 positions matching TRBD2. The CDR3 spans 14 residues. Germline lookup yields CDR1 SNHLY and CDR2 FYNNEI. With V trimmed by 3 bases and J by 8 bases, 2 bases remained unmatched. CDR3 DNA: TGTGCCAGCAGTGAGGGACTAGCGGGCCATGAGCAGTTCTTC. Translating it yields CASSEGLAGHEQFF.

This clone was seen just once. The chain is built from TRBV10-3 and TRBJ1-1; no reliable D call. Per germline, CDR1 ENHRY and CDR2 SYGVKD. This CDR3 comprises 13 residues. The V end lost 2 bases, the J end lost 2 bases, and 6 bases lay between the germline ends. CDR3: CAISEETNTEAFF. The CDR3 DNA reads TGTGCCATCAGTGAGGAGACAAACACTGAAGCTTTCTTT.

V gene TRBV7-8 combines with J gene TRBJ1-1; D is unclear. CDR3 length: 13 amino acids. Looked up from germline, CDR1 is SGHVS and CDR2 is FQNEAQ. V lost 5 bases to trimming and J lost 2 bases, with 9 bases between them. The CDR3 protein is CASSRELNTEAFF. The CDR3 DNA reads TGTGCCAGCAGCCGCGAGCTTAACACTGAAGCTTTCTTT.

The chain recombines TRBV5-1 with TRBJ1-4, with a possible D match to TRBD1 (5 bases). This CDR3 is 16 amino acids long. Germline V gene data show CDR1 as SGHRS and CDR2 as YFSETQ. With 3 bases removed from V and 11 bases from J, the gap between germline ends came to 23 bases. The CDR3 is CASSSPGGAHEGKLFF. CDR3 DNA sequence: TGCGCCAGCAGCTCGCCCGGAGGGGCTCACGAGGGGAAACTGTTTTTT.

CDR3 in DNA: TGCGCCAGCAGCCAAGATCGGGGGTATCAGCCCCAGCATTTT. This codes for CASSQDRGYQPQHF. This chain connects TRBV4-1 to TRBJ1-5, with D perhaps TRBD1 (5 bases). The CDR3 is made up of 14 amino acids. The V gene lost 0 bases and the J gene lost 5 bases, with 8 bases spanning the gap. The germline gives CDR1 MGHRA, CDR2 YSYEKL.

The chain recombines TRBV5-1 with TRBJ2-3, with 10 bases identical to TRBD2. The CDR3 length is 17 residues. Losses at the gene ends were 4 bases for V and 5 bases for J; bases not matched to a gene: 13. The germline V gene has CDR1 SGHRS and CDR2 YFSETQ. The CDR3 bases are TGCGCCAGCAGCCCCGGGGGGCTAGCGGGGGAGGGAGATACGCAGTATTTT. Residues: CASSPGGLAGEGDTQYF.

CDR3 residues: CAIRDVGGAFF. In DNA form, the CDR3 reads TGTGCCATCAGGGACGTCGGAGGAGCTTTCTTT. The chain combines TRBV10-3 with TRBJ1-1; D gene ambiguous. The CDR3 covers 11 residues. The V end was cut by 6 bases, the J end by 10 bases, with 12 bases between. Germline V gene sequence: CDR1 ENHRY, CDR2 SYGVKD.

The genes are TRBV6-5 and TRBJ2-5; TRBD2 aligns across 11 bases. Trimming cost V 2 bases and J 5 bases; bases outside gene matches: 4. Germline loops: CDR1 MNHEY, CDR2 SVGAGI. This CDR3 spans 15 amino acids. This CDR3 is CASSYLSSGGETQYF. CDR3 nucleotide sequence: TGTGCCAGCAGTTACCTTTCTAGCGGGGGGGAGACCCAGTACTTC.

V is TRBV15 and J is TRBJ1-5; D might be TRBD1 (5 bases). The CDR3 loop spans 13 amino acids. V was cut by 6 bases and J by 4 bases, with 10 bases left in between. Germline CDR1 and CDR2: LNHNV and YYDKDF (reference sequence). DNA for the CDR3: TGTGCCACCAGTGTGGGGGGGAATCAGCCCCAGCATTTT. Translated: CATSVGGNQPQHF.

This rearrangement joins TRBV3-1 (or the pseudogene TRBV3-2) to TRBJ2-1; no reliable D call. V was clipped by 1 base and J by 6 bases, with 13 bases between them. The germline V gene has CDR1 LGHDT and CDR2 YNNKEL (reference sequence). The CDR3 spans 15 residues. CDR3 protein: CASSQVPPTSNEQFF. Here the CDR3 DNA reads TGTGCCAGCAGCCAAGTACCTCCCACATCCAATGAGCAGTTCTTC.

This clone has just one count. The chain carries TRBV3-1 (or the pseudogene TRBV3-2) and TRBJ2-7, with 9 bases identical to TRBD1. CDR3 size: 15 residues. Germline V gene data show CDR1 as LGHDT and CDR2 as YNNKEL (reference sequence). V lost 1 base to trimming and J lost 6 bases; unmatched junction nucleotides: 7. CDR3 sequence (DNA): TGTGCCAGCAGCCAAGGAGGGACAGGGAGGCGCGAGCAGTACTTC. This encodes CASSQGGTGRREQYF.

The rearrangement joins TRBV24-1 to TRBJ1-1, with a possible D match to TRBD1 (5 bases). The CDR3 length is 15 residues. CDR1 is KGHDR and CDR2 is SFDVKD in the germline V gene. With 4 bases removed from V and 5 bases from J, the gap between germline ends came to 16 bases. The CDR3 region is CATSDLSRGGTEAFF. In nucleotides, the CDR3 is TGTGCCACCAGTGACCTGAGTAGGGGAGGGACTGAAGCTTTCTTT.

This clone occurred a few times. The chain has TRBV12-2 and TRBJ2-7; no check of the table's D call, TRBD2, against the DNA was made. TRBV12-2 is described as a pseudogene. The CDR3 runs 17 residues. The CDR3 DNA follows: TGTGCAAGTCGCTCGACTAGCGGGGGATCCATCCTCTACGAGCAGTACTTC. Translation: CASRSTSGGSILYEQYF.

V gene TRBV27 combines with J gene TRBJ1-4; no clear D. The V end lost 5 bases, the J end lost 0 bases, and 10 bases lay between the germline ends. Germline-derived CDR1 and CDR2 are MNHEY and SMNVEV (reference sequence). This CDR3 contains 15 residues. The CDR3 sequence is CASSPSGTTNEKLFF. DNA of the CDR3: TGTGCCAGCAGTCCTTCGGGGACAACTAATGAAAAACTGTTTTTT.

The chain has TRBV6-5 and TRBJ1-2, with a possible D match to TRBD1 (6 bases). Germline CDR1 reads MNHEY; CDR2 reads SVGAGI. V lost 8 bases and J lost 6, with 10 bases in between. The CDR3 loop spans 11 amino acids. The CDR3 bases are TGTGCCAGCGAGGGGGGGAATGGCTACACCTTC. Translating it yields CASEGGNGYTF.

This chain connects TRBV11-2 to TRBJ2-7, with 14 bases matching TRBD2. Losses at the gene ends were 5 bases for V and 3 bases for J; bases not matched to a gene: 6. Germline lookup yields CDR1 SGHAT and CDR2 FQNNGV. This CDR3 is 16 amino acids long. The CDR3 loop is CASSSPGLAGGYEQYF. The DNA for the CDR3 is TGTGCCAGCAGCAGTCCTGGACTAGCGGGGGGCTACGAGCAGTACTTC.

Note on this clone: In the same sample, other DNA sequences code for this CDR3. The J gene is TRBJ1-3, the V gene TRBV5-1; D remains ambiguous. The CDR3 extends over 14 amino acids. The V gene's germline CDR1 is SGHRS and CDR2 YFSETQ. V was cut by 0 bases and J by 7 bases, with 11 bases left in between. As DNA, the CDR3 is TGCGCCAGCAGCTTGGCCGGGGTAGGCAACACCATATATTTT. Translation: CASSLAGVGNTIYF.